The next 15 T cell receptor beta chains were all read from a single sample in a study of cytomegalovirus exposure and HLA in healthy donors. TCRdb keeps only in-frame clones here, not all; method: immunoSEQ multiplex PCR. The table lists about 200,000 clones, roughly 82% of them singletons, with roughly 13% in the top ten. Sequencing used PBMCs. Receptor source: a woman in her 30s in good health and CMV-seropositive.

J is TRBJ2-4 and V is TRBV18, with D maybe TRBD2 (6 bases). The CDR3 runs to 16 residues. CDR1 and CDR2 from the germline V gene are KGHSH and LQKENI. Between the trimmed V and J ends, which lost 3 bases and 3 bases, there was a span of 15 bases. CDR3 nucleotide sequence: TGTGCCAGCTCACCGAAACTTACGGGAGTCAAAAACATTCAGTACTTC. Protein sequence: CASSPKLTGVKNIQYF.

The rearrangement links TRBV4-1 to TRBJ1-2; 10 positions agree with TRBD1. Trimming removed 3 bases from V and 3 bases from J; junction bases left unmatched: 7. Germline loops: CDR1 MGHRA, CDR2 YSYEKL. The CDR3 consists of 16 residues. CDR3 DNA: TGCGCCAGCAGCCACCACGGCGGACAGGGGGACTATGGCTACACCTTC. Protein: CASSHHGGQGDYGYTF.

This clone was recorded once. The genes are TRBV6-1 and TRBJ1-1; D remains ambiguous. This CDR3 comprises 13 residues. Trimming took 8 bases from V and 1 from J, leaving 11 bases between them. Germline V gene lookup returns CDR1 MNHNS and CDR2 SASEGT. The chain's CDR3 is CASHPRENTEAFF. In nucleotides, the CDR3 is TGTGCCAGCCACCCGAGGGAGAACACTGAAGCTTTCTTT.

The chain recombines TRBV5-6 with TRBJ2-7; D not certain. The CDR3 is made up of 14 amino acids. V was trimmed by 0 bases and J by 5 bases, leaving 12 bases between them. Germline V gives CDR1 SGHDT, CDR2 YYEEEE. This chain's CDR3 is CASSLGTPQDEQYF. The CDR3 nucleotides read TGTGCCAGCAGCTTGGGAACACCGCAGGACGAGCAGTACTTC.

This clone was recorded only once. V usage is TRBV30 and J usage is TRBJ1-1; TRBD1 matches at 10 bases. The length of the CDR3 is 17 residues. V trimming: 1 base; J trimming: 4 bases; junction bases outside the gene matches: 12. Germline V gene lookup returns CDR1 GTSNPN and CDR2 SVGIG (reference sequence). As DNA, the CDR3 is TGTGCCTGGAGTGAGGAGACAGGGGGCCGCCCGTTCACTGAAGCTTTCTTT. Amino acids: CAWSEETGGRPFTEAFF.

This chain links TRBV9 with TRBJ2-1, with TRBD1 as a possible D gene (7 bases). Between the trimmed V and J ends, which lost 5 bases and 2 bases, there was a span of 11 bases. Germline V gene lookup returns CDR1 SGDLS and CDR2 YYNGEE. The CDR3 extends over 14 amino acids. CDR3 DNA sequence: TGTGCCAGCAGGGAGGGACAGACCTACAATGAGCAGTTCTTC. The encoded protein is CASREGQTYNEQFF.

V and J are TRBV4-1 and TRBJ2-7; D is possibly TRBD2 (5 bases). The CDR3 covers 15 residues. Germline lookup yields CDR1 MGHRA and CDR2 YSYEKL. V was clipped by 1 base and J by 0 bases, with 10 bases between them. CDR3 residues: CASSQVPRGSYEQYF. CDR3 sequence (DNA): TGCGCCAGCAGCCAAGTTCCCCGGGGCTCCTACGAGCAGTACTTC.

The CDR3 spells CASSYPGLHITDTQYF. The CDR3 DNA reads as TGTGCCAGCAGTTATCCGGGACTTCATATCACAGATACGCAGTATTTT. The J gene is TRBJ2-3, the V gene TRBV6-6; weak D call: TRBD2 (6 bases). V was pared by 3 bases and J by 2 bases, with 15 bases between. The length of the CDR3 is 16 residues. Germline CDR1 is MNHNY and CDR2 is SVGAGI (reference sequence).

The chain combines TRBV6-1 with TRBJ2-2; D is ambiguous. The CDR3 contains 15 residues. The V and J ends lost 7 bases and 5 bases respectively, with 17 bases between them. Germline V lookup: CDR1 MNHNS, CDR2 SASEGT. In DNA, the CDR3 is TGTGCCAGCACTAGTTCATTTGCGAGTACCGGGGAGCTGTTTTTT. The encoded protein is CASTSSFASTGELFF.

The chain recombines TRBV14 with TRBJ1-4, with a tentative D call TRBD1 (5 bases). CDR3 size: 13 residues. The V gene lost 4 bases and the J gene lost 4 bases, with 7 bases spanning the gap. CDR1 is SGHDN, CDR2 FVKESK, per germline. The CDR3 sequence is CASSRGLNEKLFF. The CDR3 coding sequence is TGTGCCAGCAGCCGGGGACTTAATGAAAAACTGTTTTTT.

The chain combines TRBV28 with TRBJ2-7; 8 nucleotides match TRBD2. This CDR3 contains 14 residues. Germline V gene lookup returns CDR1 MDHEN and CDR2 SYDVKM. J was trimmed by 2 bases and V by 8 bases; bases with no gene match: 8. The CDR3 region is CASSLAGLPYEQYF. Written as DNA, the CDR3 is TGTGCCAGCTCGCTAGCGGGCCTACCCTACGAGCAGTACTTC. The full variable domain, rest sourced from reference TRBV28 and TRBJ2-7, is DVKVTQSSRYLVKRTGEKVFLECVQDMDHENMFWYRQDPGLGLRLIYFSYDVKMKEKGDIPEGYSVSREKKERFSLILESASTNQTSMYLCASSLAGLPYEQYFGPGTRLTVT.

The gene calls are TRBV11-2 and TRBJ2-1; tentatively, D is TRBD1 (5 bases). Germline V gene sequence: CDR1 SGHAT, CDR2 FQNNGV. The CDR3 length is 15 residues. V was clipped by 5 bases and J by 6 bases, with 17 bases between them. CDR3 protein: CASSAAPQGINEQFF. The CDR3, as DNA: TGTGCCAGCAGCGCCGCCCCCCAGGGAATCAATGAGCAGTTCTTC.

V and J are TRBV29-1 and TRBJ2-1; 11 bases are shared with TRBD2. Germline lookup yields CDR1 SQVTM and CDR2 ANQGSEA. Trimming at V came to 5 bases and at J to 7 bases, leaving 4 bases not matched to a gene. The CDR3 runs to 13 residues. The CDR3 DNA is TGCAGCGTTACTAGCGGGAGTGATAATGAGCAGTTCTTC. It is translated as CSVTSGSDNEQFF.

This clone appeared a few times. The same CDR3 can be traced to other DNA sequences in this sample. The rearrangement joins TRBV18 to TRBJ2-5; D gene uncertain. Germline V gene sequence: CDR1 KGHSH, CDR2 LQKENI. The CDR3 has 12 amino acids. The V gene lost 1 base and the J gene lost 4 bases, with 4 bases spanning the gap. CDR3 residues: CASSPRGETQYF. In nucleotides, the CDR3 is TGTGCCAGCTCACCACGCGGAGAGACCCAGTACTTC.

The chain uses TRBV11-2 and TRBJ2-2, with a weak D call TRBD1 (6 bases). Trimming left V 4 bases short and J 4 bases short, with 13 bases between. The V gene's germline CDR1 is SGHAT and CDR2 FQNNGV. This CDR3 region has 15 residues. In nucleotides, the CDR3 is TGTGCCAGCAGCTCGAATATACAGGGCACCGGGGAGCTGTTTTTT. Translated: CASSSNIQGTGELFF.